What follows are 2 T cell receptor beta chains derived from one specimen sequenced in a study of identical twins. TCRdb itself ran the 5' RACE reads through MiXCR, one entry per CDR3 protein. The sample has about 150,000 distinct CDR3 sequences, roughly 3.3% seen once. Material for sequencing was memory T cells sorted from blood. Receptors originate from a man aged 18 to 30 in good health.

This clonotype came up many times. The chain combines TRBV5-5 with TRBJ1-1; D is uncertain. V gave up 3 bases and J gave up 0 bases, with 12 bases separating them. Germline V gene sequence: CDR1 SGHKS, CDR2 YYEKEE (reference sequence). The CDR3 covers 15 residues. The CDR3 nucleotides read TGTGCCAGCAGCTCGTCACGGTTGGTGAACACTGAAGCTTTCTTT. Its translation is CASSSSRLVNTEAFF.

This clonotype was recorded at least ten times. The chain uses TRBV7-8 and TRBJ1-5; possible D gene TRBD1, 5 bases. Germline-derived CDR1 and CDR2 are SGHVS and FQNEAQ. Trimming removed 4 bases at V and 6 bases at J, with 13 bases between. The CDR3 has 14 amino acids. CDR3 sequence (DNA): TGTGCCAGCAGCTCCCGTGGCGGGGGTCAGCCCCAGCATTTT. Translation: CASSSRGGGQPQHF.